The following is a T cell receptor (beta chain) sequence with its context. Its antigen is not known. No neoadjuvant therapy was given to the selected pancreatic ductal adenocarcinoma patients before their surgery. The V segment lost 7 bases and the J segment 4 bases; nucleotides outside the gene matches: 7. The germline gives CDR1 LNHDA, CDR2 SQIVND (reference sequence). This CDR3 is built from 14 residues. The entry originates in a study of T cells in pancreatic ductal adenocarcinoma. The protocol was immunoSEQ multiplex PCR, while the TCRdb copy is restricted to in-frame clones and leaves out a portion. This sample has roughly 100,000 clones, with roughly 95% found just once. Study findings and constraints: Compared with tumor, blood showed more total productive templates and 7 to 9.5-fold more clonotypes. Tumors hold more CD45RO+ effector T cells, which may bias toward lower diversity. Results skew toward the minority of patients with early-stage disease. Mean clonality was about 0.11 in tumors and roughly 0.07 in blood, not significantly different.

The J gene is TRBJ1-2, the V gene TRBV19; TRBD1 aligns across 9 bases. Sequences were obtained from PBMCs. The sequence derives from a human donor with pancreatic ductal adenocarcinoma. CDR3 in DNA: TGTGCCAGTAAGGATGGGACAGGGCTCTATGGCTACACCTTC. This codes for CASKDGTGLYGYTF.